This TCR beta chain came from a study of T cells in Graves' hyperthyroidism and ophthalmopathy. Broader study findings: The majority of expanded thyroid clonotypes above 0.001 also appeared in blood.

The CDR3 consists of 15 residues. The V end lost 3 bases, the J end lost 0 bases, and 9 bases lay between the germline ends. Germline V gives CDR1 SGHTA, CDR2 FQGNSA. TCR beta CDR3 sequences were amplified from RNA transcripts. RT-PCR in the first round (using the HTBI primer set) targeted the TCR CDR3. TCRdb redid the calling of the multiplex PCR reads with MiXCR, one entry per CDR3 protein. The sample records about 600,000 distinct CDR3 sequences, about a sixth being singletons. Ophthalmopathy patients had moderate-to-severe active disease, CAS ≥3, NOSPECS ≥4, and disease duration under 3 months. Thyroid ultrasound and orbital computed tomography, with clinical symptoms and serum thyroxine and TRAb, informed diagnoses. PBMCs were collected from an approximately 9 ml volume of fresh peripheral blood. As concerns this clonotype: Its antigen is unknown. This may arise from a read error, as a much more abundant clone is one base away.

Material for sequencing was blood. The chain carries TRBV7-2 and TRBJ1-3, with D possibly TRBD1 on 6 matching bases. This receptor was obtained from a woman in her thirties or forties with Graves' ophthalmopathy. The CDR3: CASSFGQSSGNTIYF. CDR3 bases: TGTGCCAGCAGCTTCGGACAGAGCTCTGGAAACACCATATATTTT. Together with reference TRBV7-2 and TRBJ1-3, the CDR3 gives the full variable domain: GAGVSQSPSNKVTEKGKDVELRCDPISGHTALYWYRQSLGQGLEFLIYFQGNSAPDKSGLPSDRFSAERTGGSVSTLTIQRTQQEDSAVYLCASSFGQSSGNTIYFGEGSWLTVV.